This T cell receptor beta chain was identified in a study of beta chain features in type 1 diabetes. General study results and limits: When VDJ junctions were examined, type 1 diabetes patients showed fewer insertions and more deletions. There was a moderate but significant shortening of TCRB CDR3s in all four CD4+ subsets of Type 1 diabetes patients.

Trimming left V 0 bases short and J 7 bases short, with 10 bases between. This CDR3 comprises 13 residues. Germline V CDR1 and CDR2: SGDLS, YYNGEE. In the case of this clone: Its target is unknown.

The study reverse transcribed the entire isolated RNA, so it sequenced expressed TCRB transcripts. TCRdb keeps only in-frame clones here, not all; method: immunoSEQ multiplex PCR. The sample has 150,000 to 200,000 clones, roughly 59% seen once. The gene calls are TRBV9 and TRBJ1-2; a possible D gene is TRBD1 (6 bases). The TCR originated in a man younger than 40 with type 1 diabetes. The sequenced sample consisted of naive CD4+ T cells from blood. The CDR3 is CASSVASGAGYTF. The CDR3 DNA reads as TGTGCCAGCAGCGTAGCTTCAGGGGCTGGCTACACCTTC. Drawing the rest from reference TRBV9 and TRBJ1-2, the complete variable domain is DSGVTQTPKHLITATGQRVTLRCSPRSGDLSVYWYQQSLDQGLQFLIQYYNGEERAKGNILERFSAQQFPDLHSELNLSSLELGDSALYFCASSVASGAGYTFGSGTRLTVV.